These 8 T cell receptor beta chains were sequenced from one sample in a study of blood T cell repertoires in COVID-19. Assay: immunoSEQ multiplex PCR; the TCRdb copy retains only in-frame clones and omits some. The repertoire holds 210,000 or so clones, with about 90% as singletons. The sequenced sample was peripheral blood. The receptors were gathered from a woman aged 18-29 years who had recovered from COVID-19.

The rearrangement links TRBV18 to TRBJ2-4; TRBD1 is a possible D gene (5 bases). The germline CDR1 and CDR2 sequences are KGHSH and LQKENI. Trimming left V 5 bases short and J 0 bases short, with 17 bases between. There are 17 residues in the CDR3. The DNA for the CDR3 is TGTGCCAGCTCATTTCCAGAAGGACATCGAGCCAAAAACATTCAGTACTTC. Translating gives CASSFPEGHRAKNIQYF.

The CDR3 region is CATSGLTGVSSYNEQFF. DNA of the CDR3: TGTGCCACCAGTGGCTTAACAGGGGTGAGCTCCTACAATGAGCAGTTCTTC. V usage is TRBV24-1 and J usage is TRBJ2-1; TRBD1 matches at 7 bases. From germline, CDR1 is KGHDR and CDR2 SFDVKD. The V and J ends lost 5 bases and 0 bases, in that order; junction bases with no gene match: 9. The CDR3 sequence is 17 residues long.

V gene TRBV30 combines with J gene TRBJ1-1; D perhaps matches TRBD1 (5 bases). Germline V lookup: CDR1 GTSNPN, CDR2 SVGIG (reference sequence). The CDR3 runs 15 residues. V lost 1 base, J lost 1 base, and 13 bases lay in between. The CDR3 protein is CAWSGTWPRNTEAFF. The CDR3 region has the DNA TGTGCCTGGAGTGGGACATGGCCCAGGAACACTGAAGCTTTCTTT.

V is TRBV6-6 and J is TRBJ2-1, with 8 bases fitting TRBD1. This CDR3 has 15 residues. Germline CDR1 and CDR2: MNHNY and SVGAGI (reference sequence). V lost 5 bases and J lost 7; bases outside the gene matches: 10. The CDR3 DNA is TGTGCCAGCAGTCTACAGGGGGAAGGTCGGAATGAGCAGTTCTTC. This sequence encodes CASSLQGEGRNEQFF.

This clone has a count of ten or more. The gene calls are TRBV29-1 and TRBJ1-2; 9 bases match TRBD1. CDR3 size: 14 residues. After removal of 6 bases from V and 4 bases from J, the junction contained 9 bases not matched to a gene. Germline-derived CDR1 and CDR2 are SQVTM and ANQGSEA. CDR3 nucleotides: TGCAGCGTGCCCCCGGGACAGGGCTCCTATGGCTACACCTTC. Protein sequence: CSVPPGQGSYGYTF.

The J gene is TRBJ1-5, the V gene TRBV27; TRBD1 is a possible D gene (6 bases). The CDR3 sequence is 15 residues long. Trimming removed 5 bases from V and 4 bases from J, with 15 bases in between. Germline CDR1 and CDR2: MNHEY and SMNVEV (reference sequence). The CDR3, as DNA: TGTGCCAGCAGTGACAACGGACAGTCAAATCAGCCCCAGCATTTT. It translates to CASSDNGQSNQPQHF.

This rearrangement joins TRBV6-5 to TRBJ2-7; 12 bases align to TRBD1. This CDR3 contains 14 residues. The germline gives CDR1 MNHEY, CDR2 SVGAGI. After removal of 7 bases from V and 3 bases from J, the junction contained 4 bases not matched to a gene. The CDR3 coding sequence is TGTGCCAGCACTGGGACAGGGGGCCTCTACGAGCAGTACTTC. Its protein product is CASTGTGGLYEQYF.

As DNA, the CDR3 is TGTGCCAGCAGCCAAGTCGGGGAGAACACTGAAGCTTTCTTT. Its protein product is CASSQVGENTEAFF. The chain has TRBV3-1 (or the pseudogene TRBV3-2) and TRBJ1-1; D unresolved. Germline assignment: CDR1 LGHDT and CDR2 YNNKEL (reference sequence). V was trimmed by 1 base and J by 1 base, leaving 7 bases between them. The CDR3 is 14 amino acids.